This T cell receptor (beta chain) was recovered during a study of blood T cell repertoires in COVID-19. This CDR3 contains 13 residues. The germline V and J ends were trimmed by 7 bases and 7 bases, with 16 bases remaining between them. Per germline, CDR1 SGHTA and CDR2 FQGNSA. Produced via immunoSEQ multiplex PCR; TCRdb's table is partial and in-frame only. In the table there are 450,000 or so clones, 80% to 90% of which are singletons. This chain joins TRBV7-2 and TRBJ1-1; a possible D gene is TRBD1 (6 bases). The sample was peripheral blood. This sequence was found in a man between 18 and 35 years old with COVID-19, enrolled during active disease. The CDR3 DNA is TGTGCCAGCACCACAGGGAGGGGGAATGAAGCTTTCTTT. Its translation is CASTTGRGNEAFF.